The 23 T cell receptor beta chains in this list originate from one sample, sequenced in a study of T cell clonality in common variable immunodeficiency. Produced via immunoSEQ multiplex PCR; TCRdb's table is partial and in-frame only. The sample shows tens of thousands of clones, none of them appearing just once. The sample taken for sequencing was peripheral blood mononuclear cells. These receptors all stem from a person aged 18-70 years in good health.

This clone was counted ten times or more. The read terminates 3 residues before the CDR3 end, so the remaining end is supplied by the germline J gene. The chain joins TRBV4-1 to TRBJ2-1, with TRBD1 as a possible D gene (6 bases). The V end lost 4 bases, the J end lost 0 bases, and 13 bases lay between the germline ends. CDR1 is MGHRA and CDR2 is YSYEKL in the germline V gene. This CDR3 spans 16 amino acids. The CDR3 bases that were read are TGCGCCAGCAGCCTCAGGACAGCACGCTCCTACAATGAG. Translating it yields CASSLRTARSYNE. The entire CDR3 protein reads CASSLRTARSYNEQFF.

This clone was observed a few times. One junction end does not reproduce the germline sequence, and a read error may be involved. Other DNA sequences in the same sample also yield this CDR3. This CDR3 reads CASSLRQANTEAFF. The sequenced CDR3 bases are TGCGCCAGCAGCTTAAGACAGGCGAACACTGAA. The chain combines TRBV7-9 with TRBJ1-1; the D gene is possibly TRBD1 (6 bases). The CDR3 end is not reached by the read, which stops 3 residues before it; the germline J gene fills it in. Germline V gene lookup returns CDR1 SEHNR and CDR2 FQNEAQ (reference sequence). This CDR3 is 14 amino acids long.

This clone was counted a few times. The CDR3 extends 3 residues past the end of the read, so its final part is completed from the germline J gene. The chain has TRBV5-1 and TRBJ2-7; 11 nucleotides match TRBD1. Germline assignment: CDR1 SGHRS and CDR2 YFSETQ. Trimming removed 4 bases from V and 1 base from J; junction bases left unmatched: 4. This CDR3 comprises 15 residues. The CDR3 is CASSPGTGGSYEQYF. CDR3 bases read: TGCGCCAGCAGCCCCGGGACAGGGGGATCCTACGAG.

This clone was seen ten or more times. The CDR3 is cut off 3 residues early in the read; its end comes from the germline J gene. The chain links TRBV7-3 to TRBJ2-3; 9 bases are shared with TRBD1. The J segment lost 4 bases and the V segment lost 4 bases, leaving 9 bases of the junction unmatched. The germline V gene has CDR1 SGHTA and CDR2 FQGTGA. This CDR3 is 16 amino acids long. The CDR3 bases that were read are TGTGCCAGCAGCTATGCCCCGGGACAGGGCGCAGATACG. Translation: CASSYAPGQGADT. In full, the CDR3 reads CASSYAPGQGADTQYF.

This clone has a handful of counts. The read ends 3 residues before the CDR3 terminus; that terminus is restored from the germline J gene. The V gene is TRBV6-2 or TRBV6-3, the J gene TRBJ1-5; D is possibly TRBD1 (5 bases). The CDR3 runs 13 residues. Trimming cost V 4 bases and J 7 bases, with 11 bases left between them. Germline CDR1 and CDR2: MNHEY and SVGEGT. The CDR3 sequence: CASSSGEIQPQHF. CDR3 bases read: TGTGCCAGCAGTTCGGGGGAGATCCAGCCC.

This clone was seen many times. The read terminates 3 residues before the CDR3 end, so the remaining end is supplied by the germline J gene. V gene TRBV20-1 combines with J gene TRBJ2-4, with a possible D match to TRBD2 (6 bases). Germline V gene sequence: CDR1 DFQATT, CDR2 SNEGSKA (reference sequence). CDR3 length equals 18 residues. The CDR3 loop is CRLIPPGTEGLAKNIQYF. CDR3 bases read: TGCAGACTAATACCCCCAGGGACTGAGGGGCTAGCCAAAAACATT.

This clone was counted many times. The read terminates 3 residues before the CDR3 end, so the remaining end is supplied by the germline J gene. The V and J genes are TRBV20-1 and TRBJ2-3; 7 bases are a match to TRBD2. V shed 5 bases, J shed 7 bases, and the junction held 18 bases outside the gene matches. Germline V gene data show CDR1 as DFQATT and CDR2 as SNEGSKA (reference sequence). The CDR3 has 16 amino acids. The sequenced part of the CDR3 DNA is TGCAGTGCTCCACTCTCCTTGCGGGGGACCCTGTATACG. Translating gives CSAPLSLRGTLYT. The full-length CDR3 reads as CSAPLSLRGTLYTQYF.

In regard to this clone: The read ends 3 residues shy of where the CDR3 ends; the end is completed using the germline J gene. This chain connects TRBV19 to TRBJ1-2, with D maybe TRBD1 (5 bases). Looked up from germline, CDR1 is LNHDA and CDR2 is SQIVND (reference sequence). This CDR3 is 13 amino acids long. Partial CDR3 DNA: TGTGCCAGTACCGGCGGGGCGGCGGACGAA. It codes for CASTGGAADE. The whole CDR3 protein reads CASTGGAADEYTF.

This clone was detected many times. The observed sequence ends 3 residues before the CDR3 terminus, with the missing tail filled in from the germline J gene. The gene calls are TRBV7-2 and TRBJ2-5; D tentatively reads TRBD1 or TRBD2 (5 bases each). V lost 4 bases and J lost 5, with 14 bases in between. CDR1 and CDR2 (germline): SGHTA, FQGNSA. There are 14 residues in the CDR3. The part of the CDR3 DNA that was read is TGTGCCAGCAGCTCCCGAGGGGCGCGGGAGACC. It codes for CASSSRGARET. The entire CDR3 sequence reads CASSSRGARETQYF.

Comment on this clone: The CDR3 extends 3 residues past the end of the read, so its final part is completed from the germline J gene. The chain carries TRBV7-2 and TRBJ1-2; 7 nucleotides match TRBD1. The V gene's germline CDR1 is SGHTA and CDR2 FQGNSA. The CDR3 totals 15 residues. J was trimmed by 3 bases and V by 3 bases; bases with no gene match: 7. The covered CDR3 bases are TGTGCCAGCAGCTTCGACAGGGTAACACACTATGGC. Protein sequence: CASSFDRVTHYG. The CDR3 reads in full as CASSFDRVTHYGYTF.

This clone was seen only a few times. Partial CDR3 DNA: TGTGCCAGCAGCATAAACTCATACGAC. This codes for CASSINSYD. The complete CDR3 sequence is CASSINSYDYTF. This rearrangement joins TRBV7-9 to TRBJ1-2; D call uncertain. Sequencing ends 3 residues short of the CDR3 end; the germline J gene provides the rest. Germline values: CDR1 SEHNR, CDR2 FQNEAQ (reference sequence). This CDR3 region has 12 residues. Combining the CDR3 with reference TRBV7-9 and TRBJ1-2 gives the whole variable domain DTGVSQNPRHKITKRGQNVTFRCDPISEHNRLYWYRQTLGQGPEFLTYFQNEAQLEKSRLLSDRFSAERPKGSFSTLEIQRTEQGDSAMYLCASSINSYDYTFGSGTRLTVV.

Many counts were recorded for this clone. From the germline J gene comes the end of the CDR3, since the read stops 3 residues before it. The chain is built from TRBV2 and TRBJ2-1, with a weak D call TRBD2 (6 bases). The length of the CDR3 is 14 residues. Trimming pared 7 bases from V and 0 bases from J, leaving 10 bases between. Germline V gene lookup returns CDR1 SNHLY and CDR2 FYNNEI. This chain's CDR3 is CASNAGLSYNEQFF. The CDR3 bases that were read are TGTGCCAGCAACGCGGGGCTCTCCTACAATGAG.

This clone was counted a few times. The CDR3 end lies 3 residues beyond the end of the read and is filled in from the germline J gene. The chain recombines TRBV7-6 with TRBJ2-7; 11 positions agree with TRBD2. The CDR3 contains 17 residues. V was pared by 0 bases and J by 3 bases, with 7 bases of the junction left unmatched. CDR1 and CDR2 from the germline V gene are SGHVS and FNYEAQ. The part of the CDR3 DNA that was read is TGTGCCAGCAGCTTAGCTGTAACTAGCGGGGGCGGCTACGAG. Translation: CASSLAVTSGGGYE. The entire CDR3 protein reads CASSLAVTSGGGYEQYF.

Many counts were recorded for this clone. The DNA ends 3 residues before the CDR3 does, and the rest of the CDR3 is filled in from the germline J gene. The V call is TRBV2, the J call TRBJ2-1; TRBD1 is a possible D gene (5 bases). The CDR3 contains 13 residues. Germline assignment: CDR1 SNHLY and CDR2 FYNNEI. Trimming took off 6 bases at V and 4 bases at J, with 10 bases between the two ends. The CDR3 DNA, read in part, is TGTGCCAGCAGGCAGGGAAGGTACAATGAG. It encodes CASRQGRYNE. The entire CDR3 reads CASRQGRYNEQFF. Supplemented by reference TRBV2 and TRBJ2-1, the full variable domain reads EPEVTQTPSHQVTQMGQEVILRCVPISNHLYFYWYRQILGQKVEFLVSFYNNEISEKSEIFDDQFSVERPDGSNFTLKIRSTKLEDSAMYFCASRQGRYNEQFFGPGTRLTVL.

Many counts were recorded for this clone. The DNA ends 3 residues before the CDR3 does, and the rest of the CDR3 is filled in from the germline J gene. The genes are TRBV12-3 or TRBV12-4 and TRBJ2-2, with TRBD1 matching over 7 bases. This CDR3 is built from 14 residues. V dropped 6 bases and J dropped 3; count of bases not matched to a gene: 4. Incomplete CDR3 DNA: TGTGCCAGCAGGCCCGGGACAGACACCGGGGAG. Its translation: CASRPGTDTGE. The entire CDR3 protein is CASRPGTDTGELFF.

This clone was observed at least ten times. The read terminates 3 residues ahead of where the CDR3 ends, so the germline J gene completes it. The gene calls are TRBV5-1 and TRBJ1-2; 8 positions match TRBD1. The CDR3 has 14 residues. J gave up 4 bases and V 3 bases, and 5 bases lay outside the gene matches. Germline CDR1 reads SGHRS; CDR2 reads YFSETQ. The part of the CDR3 DNA that was read is TGCGCCAGCAGCTCCAGGGGGCCATCCTATGGC. It yields the protein CASSSRGPSYG. The entire CDR3 reads CASSSRGPSYGYTF.

In its sample, this clone was seen a few times. Read data end 3 residues before the CDR3 end; the end is taken from the germline J gene. V usage is TRBV2 and J usage is TRBJ2-3; no clear D gene. CDR1 SNHLY and CDR2 FYNNEI come from the germline V gene. This CDR3 spans 12 amino acids. The sequenced part of the CDR3 DNA is TGTGCCAGCAGTCGTAGCAATCAGCCG. It yields the protein CASSRSNQP. The CDR3 in full is CASSRSNQPQYF. Full variable domain (missing parts from reference TRBV2 and TRBJ2-3): EPEVTQTPSHQVTQMGQEVILRCVPISNHLYFYWYRQILGQKVEFLVSFYNNEISEKSEIFDDQFSVERPDGSNFTLKIRSTKLEDSAMYFCASSRSNQPQYFGPGTRLTVL.

Only a few counts were recorded for this clone. Read data end 3 residues before the CDR3 end; the end is taken from the germline J gene. The rearrangement links TRBV7-9 to TRBJ1-1; D unresolved. The CDR3 runs 14 residues. Germline CDR1 is SEHNR and CDR2 is FQNEAQ (reference sequence). V was cut by 3 bases and J by 1 base, with 9 bases left in between. The CDR3 bases that were read are TGTGCCAGCAGCTTTATAAACTCGAACACTGAA. This sequence encodes CASSFINSNTE. The full CDR3 is CASSFINSNTEAFF.

This clone was seen many times. The sequence runs out 3 residues before the end of the CDR3; the remainder is reconstructed from the germline J gene. The rearrangement links TRBV7-3 to TRBJ2-6; 7 nucleotides agree with TRBD1. Germline lookup yields CDR1 SGHTA and CDR2 FQGTGA. V shed 1 base, J shed 1 base, and the junction held 4 bases outside the gene matches. There are 17 residues in the CDR3. Incomplete CDR3 DNA: TGTGCCAGCAGCTTAAAGGGGGCGAGATCTGGGGCCAACGTC. This codes for CASSLKGARSGANV. The whole CDR3 protein is CASSLKGARSGANVLTF. Looking up the rest from reference TRBV7-3 and TRBJ2-6 gives the full variable domain: GAGVSQTPSNKVTEKGKYVELRCDPISGHTALYWYRQSLGQGPEFLIYFQGTGAADDSGLPNDRFFAVRPEGSVSTLKIQRTERGDSAVYLCASSLKGARSGANVLTFGAGSRLTVL.

This clone was picked up many times. The CDR3 is cut off 3 residues early in the read; its end comes from the germline J gene. V and J are TRBV20-1 and TRBJ2-5; D call uncertain. CDR3 length: 15 amino acids. Between the trimmed V and J ends, which lost 2 bases and 5 bases, there was a span of 18 bases. The germline V gene encodes CDR1 DFQATT and CDR2 SNEGSKA (reference sequence). The part of the CDR3 DNA that was read is TGCAGTGCTAGATCACCCCGACGGGTGGTGGAGACC. As protein: CSARSPRRVVET. The entire CDR3 protein is CSARSPRRVVETQYF.

Ten or more counts support this clone. The CDR3 end is not reached by the read, which stops 3 residues before it; the germline J gene fills it in. The V call is TRBV6-4, the J call TRBJ1-5, with 8 bases fitting TRBD1. The V and J ends lost 3 bases and 6 bases, in that order; junction bases with no gene match: 1. Germline V CDR1 and CDR2: MRHNA, SNTAGT. The CDR3 covers 13 residues. The CDR3 DNA, read in part, is TGTGCCAGCAGTGAGGGGACAGGTCAGCCC. Protein product: CASSEGTGQP. The whole CDR3 is CASSEGTGQPQHF.

This clone appeared many times. Read sequence stops 3 residues before the CDR3 end, and the germline J gene provides the missing end. The chain has TRBV5-1 and TRBJ2-1; TRBD2 matches 7 bases. The J segment lost 8 bases and the V segment lost 3 bases, leaving 8 bases of the junction unmatched. Germline V gives CDR1 SGHRS, CDR2 YFSETQ. The CDR3 contains 14 residues. The CDR3 loop reads CASSWGGRADEQFF. The covered CDR3 bases are TGCGCCAGCAGCTGGGGGGGAAGGGCCGATGAG.

The sample holds many counts of this clone. The read halts 3 residues ahead of the CDR3 end, with the missing end drawn from the germline J gene. The gene calls are TRBV5-1 and TRBJ2-7, with D unclear. Trimming left V 3 bases short and J 3 bases short, with 10 bases between. The CDR3 runs to 13 residues. The germline gives CDR1 SGHRS, CDR2 YFSETQ. The CDR3 bases that were read are TGCGCCAGCAGCTCAATAGGGTTCTACGAG. Residues: CASSSIGFYE. The entire CDR3 is CASSSIGFYEQYF. The full variable domain, rest sourced from reference TRBV5-1 and TRBJ2-7, is KAGVTQTPRYLIKTRGQQVTLSCSPISGHRSVSWYQQTPGQGLQFLFEYFSETQRNKGNFPGRFSGRQFSNSRSEMNVSTLELGDSALYLCASSSIGFYEQYFGPGTRLTVT.